This T cell receptor (beta chain) was sequenced for a study of regulatory T cells in long-lasting Graves disease. Study findings and constraints: The persistent group shared around 3,000 public clonotypes, more than the roughly 990 shared by new patients. Patients with persistent disease showed a bias toward TRBV28, TRBJ1-2 and TRBJ2-5. What was studied was peripheral blood only, and not thyroid tissue.

Library construction for TCR beta used iRepertoire HTBI primers and Arm-PCR of CDR3 regions. Via MiXCR, TCRdb re-called the multiplex PCR reads, giving one row per CDR3 protein. The sample yields some 230,000 distinct CDR3 sequences, roughly 18% seen once. This clonotype occurred a few times. Its antigen is undetermined. One end of the junction is discordant with germline, which a read error may explain. The time point denotes: newly diagnosed GD, antithyroid drugs for less than 3 months. The TCR library was made from RNA extracted from PBMCs. The CDR3 spans 12 residues. This clonotype was obtained from a female donor with Graves disease. The chain employs TRBV12-3 or TRBV12-4 and TRBJ1-1; D is ambiguous. Material: peripheral blood mononuclear cells (PBMCs), obtained at new diagnosis, from a patient treated with antithyroid drugs. CDR3 nucleotide sequence: TGTGTCAGCAGTTTAGGAGGAACTGAAGCTTTCTTT. It codes for CVSSLGGTEAFF.